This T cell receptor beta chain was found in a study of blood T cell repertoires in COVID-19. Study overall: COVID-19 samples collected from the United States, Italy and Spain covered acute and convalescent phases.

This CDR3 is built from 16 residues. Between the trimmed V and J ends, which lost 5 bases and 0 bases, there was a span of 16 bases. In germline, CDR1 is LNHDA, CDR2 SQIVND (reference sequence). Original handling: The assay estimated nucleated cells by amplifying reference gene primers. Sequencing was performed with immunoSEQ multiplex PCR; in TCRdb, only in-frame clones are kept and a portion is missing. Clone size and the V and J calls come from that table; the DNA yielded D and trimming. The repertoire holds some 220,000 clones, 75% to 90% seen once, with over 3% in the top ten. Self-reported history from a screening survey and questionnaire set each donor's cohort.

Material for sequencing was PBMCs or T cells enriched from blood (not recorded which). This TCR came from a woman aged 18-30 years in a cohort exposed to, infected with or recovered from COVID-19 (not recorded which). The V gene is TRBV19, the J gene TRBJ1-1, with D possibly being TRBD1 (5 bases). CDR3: CASSPRVVVMNTEAFF. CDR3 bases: TGTGCCAGTAGTCCCAGGGTAGTTGTCATGAACACTGAAGCTTTCTTT.